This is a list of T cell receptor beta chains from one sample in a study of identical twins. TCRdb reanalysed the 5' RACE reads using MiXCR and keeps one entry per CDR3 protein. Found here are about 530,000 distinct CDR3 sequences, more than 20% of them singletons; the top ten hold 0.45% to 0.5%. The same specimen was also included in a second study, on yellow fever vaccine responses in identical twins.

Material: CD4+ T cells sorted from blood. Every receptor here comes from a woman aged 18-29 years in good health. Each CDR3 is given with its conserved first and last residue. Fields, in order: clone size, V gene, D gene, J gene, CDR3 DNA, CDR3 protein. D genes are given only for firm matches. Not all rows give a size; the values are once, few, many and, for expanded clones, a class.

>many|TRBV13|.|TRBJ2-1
TGTGCCAGCAGCCGATACCAGGGAAGGAATGAGCAGTTCTTC
CASSRYQGRNEQFF
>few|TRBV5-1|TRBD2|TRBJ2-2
TGCGCCAGCAGCTGGGGAGGAAGCGGGGTCAACACCGGGGAGCTGTTTTTT
CASSWGGSGVNTGELFF
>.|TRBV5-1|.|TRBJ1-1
TGCGCCAGCAGGGATTCAGGGACGGTCGCTCTGAACACTGAAGCTTTCTTT
CASRDSGTVALNTEAFF
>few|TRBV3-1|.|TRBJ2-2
TGTGCCAGCAGGGAACCTGGGGGGGAGCTGTTTTTT
CASREPGGELFF
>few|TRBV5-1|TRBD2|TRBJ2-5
TGCGCCAGCAGCCTCGGACTAGCGGTAAAAGAGACCCAGTACTTC
CASSLGLAVKETQYF
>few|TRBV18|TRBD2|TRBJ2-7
TGTGCCAGCTCACCCCTCGGGACTAGCGGGAACCGCTACGAGCAGTACTTC
CASSPLGTSGNRYEQYF
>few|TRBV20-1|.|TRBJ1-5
TGCAGTGCGTCACAGGGAGCTCAGCCCCAGCATTTT
CSASQGAQPQHF
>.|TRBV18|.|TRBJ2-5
TGTGCCAGCTCACCCCGCCAGGGCACCACTCAAGAGACCCAGTACTTC
CASSPRQGTTQETQYF
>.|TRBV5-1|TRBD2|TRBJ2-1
TGCGCCAGCAGCTTGTCTAGCGGGAGTACCCATGAGCAGTTCTTC
CASSLSSGSTHEQFF
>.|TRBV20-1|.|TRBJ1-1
TGCAGTGCTCCCCGCAAAAGCACTGAAGCTTTCTTT
CSAPRKSTEAFF
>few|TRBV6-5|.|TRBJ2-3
TGTGCCAGCAGTTACGGGGCCACCACAGATACGCAGTATTTT
CASSYGATTDTQYF
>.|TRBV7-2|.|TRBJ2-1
TGTGCCAGCAGCTTACCGGGACCTATGACCCACCACAATGAGCAGTTCTTC
CASSLPGPMTHHNEQFF
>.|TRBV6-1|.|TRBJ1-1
TGTGCCAGCAGTGTTGGGGGGGTTACTGAAGCTTTCTTT
CASSVGGVTEAFF
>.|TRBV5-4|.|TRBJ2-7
TGTCCCAGCAGCTTGGGTGGGTCCCCGCAGTACTTC
CPSSLGGSPQYF
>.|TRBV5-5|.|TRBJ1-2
TGTGCCAGCAGCTTGGAATTTGGCTATGGCTACACCTTC
CASSLEFGYGYTF
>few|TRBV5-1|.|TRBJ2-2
TGCGCCAGCAGCTTGGACCCGGGCACCGGGGAGCTGTTTTTT
CASSLDPGTGELFF
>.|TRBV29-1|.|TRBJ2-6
TGCAGCGCCCTGACAGGGGCCAACGTCCTGACTTTC
CSALTGANVLTF
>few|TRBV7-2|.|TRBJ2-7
TGTGCCAGCAGCTTATCAGACAGTTACTACGAGCAGTACTTC
CASSLSDSYYEQYF
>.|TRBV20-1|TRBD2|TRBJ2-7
TGCAGTGCTGAACGGCCGGGACTAGCGGGTGAGCAGTACTTC
CSAERPGLAGEQYF
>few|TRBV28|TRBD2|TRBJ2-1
TGTGCCAGCAGTTTTTTGGCCGGACTAGCTCTTTTCAATGAGCAGTTCTTC
CASSFLAGLALFNEQFF
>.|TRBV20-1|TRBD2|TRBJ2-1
TGCAGTGCTGGCCCGGGCGGACTAGCGGGAGGTGAGCAGTTCTTC
CSAGPGGLAGGEQFF
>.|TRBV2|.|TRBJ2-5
TGTGCCAGCGAATGGACAGTCTCACGCAGAGAGACCCAGTACTTC
CASEWTVSRRETQYF
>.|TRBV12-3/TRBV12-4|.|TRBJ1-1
TGTGCCAGCAGTCCCAGGACAGAGATGAACACTGAAGCTTTCTTT
CASSPRTEMNTEAFF
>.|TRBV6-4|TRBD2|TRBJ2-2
TGTGCCAGCAGTGACAGCGGGGGGAACACCGGGGAGCTGTTTTTT
CASSDSGGNTGELFF
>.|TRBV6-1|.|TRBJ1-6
TGTGCCAGCAGTAACGTCGGCGGACCCCTCCACTTT
CASSNVGGPLHF
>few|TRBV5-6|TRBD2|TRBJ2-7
TGTGCCAGCAGGAAAGGACTAGCGGGAAATACCTACGAGCAGTACTTC
CASRKGLAGNTYEQYF
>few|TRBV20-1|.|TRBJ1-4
TGCAGTGCTAGAGGGCAGGGTGTTCCGACACCAACTAATGAAAAACTGTTTTTT
CSARGQGVPTPTNEKLFF
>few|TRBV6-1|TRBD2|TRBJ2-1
TGTGCCAGCAGTCCGACTAGCGGGAGTTTCAATGAGCAGTTCTTC
CASSPTSGSFNEQFF
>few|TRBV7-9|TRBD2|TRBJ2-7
TGTGCCAGCAGCTTAGCTGGGTTAGCGGGAGGTTACGAGCAGTACTTC
CASSLAGLAGGYEQYF
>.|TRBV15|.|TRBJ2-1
TGTGCCACCAGCAGTGTCGGGACGCAGTTCTTC
CATSSVGTQFF
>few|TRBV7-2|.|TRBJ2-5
TGTGCCAGCAGCTTAATGGGTATCCAAGAGACCCAGTACTTC
CASSLMGIQETQYF
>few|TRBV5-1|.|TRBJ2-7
TGCGCCAGCAGGTCGGAGGAATACGAGCAGTACTTC
CASRSEEYEQYF
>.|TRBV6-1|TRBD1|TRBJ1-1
TGTGCCAGCAGGGGATCCCGGGACAGCACTGAAGCTTTCTTT
CASRGSRDSTEAFF
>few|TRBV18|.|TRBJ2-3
TGTGCCAGCTCACCGCAAACTACTCGGGATACGCAGTATTTT
CASSPQTTRDTQYF
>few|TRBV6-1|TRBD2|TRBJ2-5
TGTGCCAGCAGTCAACCCCCCTCACTAGCGGGAGGTTTGGTGACCCAGTACTTC
CASSQPPSLAGGLVTQYF
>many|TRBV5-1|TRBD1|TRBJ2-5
TGCGCCAGCAGCGAGGGACAGGGGGAGACCCAGTACTTC
CASSEGQGETQYF
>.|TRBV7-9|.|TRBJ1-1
TGTGCCAGCACCCCCCCAGGGTGGGACACTGAAGCTTTCTTT
CASTPPGWDTEAFF
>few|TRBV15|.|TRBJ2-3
TGTGCCACAGCCCCGTCGGCTACAGATACGCAGTATTTT
CATAPSATDTQYF
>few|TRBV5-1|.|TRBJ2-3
TGCGCCAGCAGCCGGGAGAGGGGCACAGATACGCAGTATTTT
CASSRERGTDTQYF
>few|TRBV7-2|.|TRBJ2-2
TGTGCCAGCAGCCCTGGAGGGTGGGGCGGGGAGCTGTTTTTT
CASSPGGWGGELFF
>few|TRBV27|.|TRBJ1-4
TGTGCCAGCAGAGCTAGGAACAATTATGAAAAACTGTTTTTT
CASRARNNYEKLFF
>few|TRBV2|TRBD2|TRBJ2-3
TGTGCCAGCAAAAACGGGAGGGCCGGGGCAGATACGCAGTATTTT
CASKNGRAGADTQYF
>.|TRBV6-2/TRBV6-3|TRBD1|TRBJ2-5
TGTGCCAGCAGCCCAGGGGGTTGGGAGACCCAGTACTTC
CASSPGGWETQYF
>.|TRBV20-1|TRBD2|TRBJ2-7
TGCAGTGCCAGCCCGGGGGGGAGTCTCAACGAGCAGTACTTC
CSASPGGSLNEQYF
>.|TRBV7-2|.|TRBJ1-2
TGTGCCAGCAGCACTTCCGGGCCCGAATATGGCTACACCTTC
CASSTSGPEYGYTF
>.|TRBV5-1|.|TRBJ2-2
TGCGCCAGCAGCCGTGAGGGGACCGGGGAGCTGTTTTTT
CASSREGTGELFF
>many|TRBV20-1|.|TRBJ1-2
TGCAGTGCTCCCGACAACAGGGCTAACTATGGCTACACCTTC
CSAPDNRANYGYTF
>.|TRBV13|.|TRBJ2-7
TGTGCCAGCAGCTTAAGGCAGCCCCCTTGGGAGCAGTACTTC
CASSLRQPPWEQYF
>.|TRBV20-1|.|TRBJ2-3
TGCAGTGCTAGTTTCTCCCCGGGGGAGGCGCAGTATTTT
CSASFSPGEAQYF
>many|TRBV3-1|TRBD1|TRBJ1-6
TGTGCCAGCAGTTACAGGGGCCAGAACCATTCACCCCTCCACTTT
CASSYRGQNHSPLHF
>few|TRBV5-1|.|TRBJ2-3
TGCGCCAGCAGCGTGGAGGGACCCCAGCAGACGGATACGCAGTATTTT
CASSVEGPQQTDTQYF
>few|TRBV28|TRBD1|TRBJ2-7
TGTGCCAGCAGTTTCCTCGGACAGGGGAGCTCCTACGAGCAGTACTTC
CASSFLGQGSSYEQYF
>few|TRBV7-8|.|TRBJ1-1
TGTGCCACCCACGGGGAAGGGTACACTGAAGCTTTCTTT
CATHGEGYTEAFF
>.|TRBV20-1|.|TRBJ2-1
TGCAGTGCTAGAGGTCTAAGATACGGTGAGCAGTTCTTC
CSARGLRYGEQFF